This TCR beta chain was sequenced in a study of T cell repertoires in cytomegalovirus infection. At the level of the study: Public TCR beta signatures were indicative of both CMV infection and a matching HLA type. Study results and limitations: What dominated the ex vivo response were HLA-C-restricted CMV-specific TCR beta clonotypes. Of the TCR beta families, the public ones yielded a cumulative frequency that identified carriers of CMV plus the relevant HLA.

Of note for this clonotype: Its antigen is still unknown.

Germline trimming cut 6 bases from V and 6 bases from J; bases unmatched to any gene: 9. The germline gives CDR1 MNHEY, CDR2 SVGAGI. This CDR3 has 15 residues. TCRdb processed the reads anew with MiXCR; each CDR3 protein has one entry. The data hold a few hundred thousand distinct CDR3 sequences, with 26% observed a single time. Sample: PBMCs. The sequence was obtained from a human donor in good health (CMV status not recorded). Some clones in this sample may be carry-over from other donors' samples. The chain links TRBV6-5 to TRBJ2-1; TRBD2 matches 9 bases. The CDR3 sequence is CASSPGTSHLNEQFF. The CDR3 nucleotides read TGTGCCAGCAGCCCCGGGACTAGCCATCTCAATGAGCAGTTCTTC.